This T cell receptor (beta chain) was recovered during a study of cytotoxic CD8 clonotypes in ibrutinib-treated CLL. Study overall: Averaging across samples gave about 240,000 productive templates and tens of thousands of productive rearrangements.

The CDR3 totals 15 residues. The ends were cut back, 5 bases at V and 5 bases at J, with 15 bases in the middle. CDR1 and CDR2 (germline): PRHDT, FYEKMQ (reference sequence). Sequencing used immunoSEQ multiplex PCR; TCRdb keeps in-frame clones, though not all of them. Among 150,000 to 250,000 clones listed, 72% were seen once. A remark on this clone: Its antigen is not known.

Study-wide points: The study found clonality rose at ibrutinib response, then fell toward baseline at progression. Public clonotypes proved infrequent, and on treatment they shrank or remained steady.

Genomic DNA (roughly 1.8 micrograms) was obtained from cryopreserved PBMCs for construction of TCR beta libraries. This clonotype was obtained from a human donor with chronic lymphocytic leukemia. Specimen: PBMCs, collected after 24 months of ibrutinib treatment. J is TRBJ2-2 and V is TRBV13; a possible D gene is TRBD2 (6 bases). This CDR3 reads CASSQSGLGTGELFF. The CDR3 DNA reads TGTGCCAGCAGCCAAAGCGGGCTAGGAACCGGGGAGCTGTTTTTT. The whole variable domain, filled in from reference TRBV13 and TRBJ2-2, reads AAGVIQSPRHLIKEKRETATLKCYPIPRHDTVYWYQQGPGQDPQFLISFYEKMQSDKGSIPDRFSAQQFSDYHSELNMSSLELGDSALYFCASSQSGLGTGELFFGEGSRLTVL.